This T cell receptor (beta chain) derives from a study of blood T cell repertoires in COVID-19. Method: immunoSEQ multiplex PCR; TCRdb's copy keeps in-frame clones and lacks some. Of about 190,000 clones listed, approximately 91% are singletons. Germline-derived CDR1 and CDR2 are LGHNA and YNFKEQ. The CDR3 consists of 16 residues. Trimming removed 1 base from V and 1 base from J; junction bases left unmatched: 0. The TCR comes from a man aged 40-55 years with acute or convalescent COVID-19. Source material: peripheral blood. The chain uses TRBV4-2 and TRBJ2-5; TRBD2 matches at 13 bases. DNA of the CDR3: TGTGCCAGCAGCCAAGGACTAGCGGGGGGCCAAGAGACCCAGTACTTC. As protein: CASSQGLAGGQETQYF.